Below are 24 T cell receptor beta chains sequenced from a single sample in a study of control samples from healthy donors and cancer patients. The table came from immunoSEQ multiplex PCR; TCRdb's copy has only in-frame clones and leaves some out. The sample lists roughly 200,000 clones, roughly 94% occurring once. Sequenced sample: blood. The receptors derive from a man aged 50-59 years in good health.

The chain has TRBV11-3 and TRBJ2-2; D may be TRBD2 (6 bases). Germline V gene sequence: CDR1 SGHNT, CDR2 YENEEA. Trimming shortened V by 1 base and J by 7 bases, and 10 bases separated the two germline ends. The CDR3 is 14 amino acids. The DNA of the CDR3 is TGTGCCAGCAGCTTAGGGCTAGCGAACGGGGAGCTGTTTTTT. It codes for CASSLGLANGELFF.

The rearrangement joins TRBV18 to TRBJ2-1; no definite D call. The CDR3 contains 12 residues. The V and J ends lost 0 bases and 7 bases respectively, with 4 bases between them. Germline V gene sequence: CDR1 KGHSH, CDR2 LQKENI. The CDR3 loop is CASSPPSNEQFF. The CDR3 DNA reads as TGTGCCAGCTCACCACCGAGTAATGAGCAGTTCTTC. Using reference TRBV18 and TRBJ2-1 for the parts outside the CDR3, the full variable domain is NAGVMQNPRHLVRRRGQEARLRCSPMKGHSHVYWYRQLPEEGLKFMVYLQKENIIDESGMPKERFSAEFPKEGPSILRIQQVVRGDSAAYFCASSPPSNEQFFGPGTRLTVL.

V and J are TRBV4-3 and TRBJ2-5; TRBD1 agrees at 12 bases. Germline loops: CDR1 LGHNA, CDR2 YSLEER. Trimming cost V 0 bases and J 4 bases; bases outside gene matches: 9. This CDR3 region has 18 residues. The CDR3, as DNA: TGCGCCAGCAGCCAAGAGATCCAGGGACAGGGGGCAGGAGAGACCCAGTACTTC. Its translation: CASSQEIQGQGAGETQYF.

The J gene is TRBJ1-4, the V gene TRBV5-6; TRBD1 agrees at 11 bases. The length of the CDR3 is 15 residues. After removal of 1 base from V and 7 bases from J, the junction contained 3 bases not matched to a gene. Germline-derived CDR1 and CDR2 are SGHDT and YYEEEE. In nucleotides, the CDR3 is TGTGCCAGCAGCTTGTATGGGACAGGGGGTGAAAAACTGTTTTTT. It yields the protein CASSLYGTGGEKLFF.

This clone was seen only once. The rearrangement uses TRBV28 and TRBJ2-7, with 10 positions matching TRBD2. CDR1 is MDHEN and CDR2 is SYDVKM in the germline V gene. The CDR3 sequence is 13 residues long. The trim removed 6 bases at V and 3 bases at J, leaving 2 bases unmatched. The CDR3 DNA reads TGTGCCAGCAGAGAGCGGGGGGGCTACGAGCAGTACTTC. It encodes CASRERGGYEQYF.

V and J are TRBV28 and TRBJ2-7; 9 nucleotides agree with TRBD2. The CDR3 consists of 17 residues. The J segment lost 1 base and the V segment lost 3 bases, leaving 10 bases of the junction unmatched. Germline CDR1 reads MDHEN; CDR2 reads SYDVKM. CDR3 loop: CASSLRRGGIRSYEQYV. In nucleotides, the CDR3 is TGTGCCAGCAGTTTGCGGCGGGGGGGAATAAGGTCCTACGAGCAGTACGTC.

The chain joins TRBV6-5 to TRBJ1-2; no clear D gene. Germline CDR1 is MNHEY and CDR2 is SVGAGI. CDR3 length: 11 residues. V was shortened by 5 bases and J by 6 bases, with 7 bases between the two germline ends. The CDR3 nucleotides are TGTGCCAGCAGTAATAGAAATGGCTACACCTTC. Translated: CASSNRNGYTF.

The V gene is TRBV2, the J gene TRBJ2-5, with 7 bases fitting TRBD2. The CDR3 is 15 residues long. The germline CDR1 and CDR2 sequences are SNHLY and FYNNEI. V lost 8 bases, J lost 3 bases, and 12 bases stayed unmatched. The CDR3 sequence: CASRGEASGKETQYF. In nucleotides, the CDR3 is TGTGCCAGCCGTGGAGAGGCTAGCGGAAAAGAGACCCAGTACTTC.

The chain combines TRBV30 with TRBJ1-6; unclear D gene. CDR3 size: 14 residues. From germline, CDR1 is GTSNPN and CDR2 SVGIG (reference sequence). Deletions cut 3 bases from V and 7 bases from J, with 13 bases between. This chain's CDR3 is CAWRPGYGNSPLHF. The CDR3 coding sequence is TGTGCCTGGAGACCGGGATATGGAAATTCACCCCTCCACTTT.

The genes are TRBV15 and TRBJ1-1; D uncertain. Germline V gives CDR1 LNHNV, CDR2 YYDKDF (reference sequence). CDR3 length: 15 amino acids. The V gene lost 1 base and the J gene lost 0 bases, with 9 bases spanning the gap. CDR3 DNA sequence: TGTGCCACCAGCAGAGGGGGTTCTATGAACACTGAAGCTTTCTTT. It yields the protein CATSRGGSMNTEAFF.

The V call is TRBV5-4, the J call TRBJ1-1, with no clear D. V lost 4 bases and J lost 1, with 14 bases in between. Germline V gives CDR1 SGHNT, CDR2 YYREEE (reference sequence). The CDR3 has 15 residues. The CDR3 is CASSLHNFGNTEAFF. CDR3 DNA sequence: TGTGCCAGCAGCCTCCATAACTTTGGGAACACTGAAGCTTTCTTT.

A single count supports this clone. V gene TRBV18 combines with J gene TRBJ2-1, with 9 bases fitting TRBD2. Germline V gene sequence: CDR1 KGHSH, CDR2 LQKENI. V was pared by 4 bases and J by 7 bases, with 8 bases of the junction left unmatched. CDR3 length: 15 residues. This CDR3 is CASSRAGGPLNEQFF. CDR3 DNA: TGTGCCAGCTCACGGGCGGGGGGGCCATTGAATGAGCAGTTCTTC.

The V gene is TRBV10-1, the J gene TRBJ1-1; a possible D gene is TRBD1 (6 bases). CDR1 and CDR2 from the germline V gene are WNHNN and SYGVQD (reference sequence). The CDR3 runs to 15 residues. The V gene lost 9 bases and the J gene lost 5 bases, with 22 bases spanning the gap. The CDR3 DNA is TGCGCCAGGCCCGTGACAGGTCCGCTGGGTACTGAAGCTTTCTTT. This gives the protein CARPVTGPLGTEAFF.

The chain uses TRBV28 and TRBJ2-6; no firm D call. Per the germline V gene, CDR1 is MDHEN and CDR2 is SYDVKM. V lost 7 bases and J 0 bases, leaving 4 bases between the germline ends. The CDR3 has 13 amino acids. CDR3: CASKVSGANVLTF. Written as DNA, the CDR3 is TGTGCCAGCAAGGTCTCTGGGGCCAACGTCCTGACTTTC.

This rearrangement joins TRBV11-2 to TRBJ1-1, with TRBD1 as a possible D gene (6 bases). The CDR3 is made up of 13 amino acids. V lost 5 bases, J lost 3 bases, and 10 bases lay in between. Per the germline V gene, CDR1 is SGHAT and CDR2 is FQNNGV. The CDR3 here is CASSPTGYTEAFF. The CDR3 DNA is TGTGCCAGCAGCCCAACAGGGTACACTGAAGCTTTCTTT.

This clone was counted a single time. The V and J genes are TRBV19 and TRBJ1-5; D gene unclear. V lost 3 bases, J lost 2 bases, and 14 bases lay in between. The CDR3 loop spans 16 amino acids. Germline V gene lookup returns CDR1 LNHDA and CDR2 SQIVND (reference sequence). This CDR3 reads CASSMILGLGNQPQHF. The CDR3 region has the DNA TGTGCCAGTAGTATGATTTTAGGGCTTGGCAATCAGCCCCAGCATTTT.

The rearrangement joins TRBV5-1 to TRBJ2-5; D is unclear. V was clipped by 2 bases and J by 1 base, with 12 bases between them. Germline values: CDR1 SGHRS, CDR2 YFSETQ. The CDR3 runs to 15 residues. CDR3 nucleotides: TGCGCCAGCAGCTTCCTTGGACCGGGCCAAGAGACCCAGTACTTC. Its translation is CASSFLGPGQETQYF.

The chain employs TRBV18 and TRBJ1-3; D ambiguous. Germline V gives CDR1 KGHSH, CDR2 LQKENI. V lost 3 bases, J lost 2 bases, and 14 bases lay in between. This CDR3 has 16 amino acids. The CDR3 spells CASSPQRVLAGNTIYF. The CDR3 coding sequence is TGTGCCAGCTCACCTCAGAGGGTACTCGCTGGAAACACCATATATTTT. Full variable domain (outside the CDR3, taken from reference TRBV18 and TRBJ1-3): NAGVMQNPRHLVRRRGQEARLRCSPMKGHSHVYWYRQLPEEGLKFMVYLQKENIIDESGMPKERFSAEFPKEGPSILRIQQVVRGDSAAYFCASSPQRVLAGNTIYFGEGSWLTVV.

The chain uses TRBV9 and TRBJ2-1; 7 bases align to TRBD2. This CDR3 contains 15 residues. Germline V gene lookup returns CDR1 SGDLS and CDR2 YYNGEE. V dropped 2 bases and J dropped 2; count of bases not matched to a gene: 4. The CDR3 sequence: CASSVRDYPYNEQFF. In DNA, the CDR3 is TGTGCCAGCAGCGTCAGGGACTACCCCTACAATGAGCAGTTCTTC. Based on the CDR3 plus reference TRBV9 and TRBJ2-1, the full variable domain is DSGVTQTPKHLITATGQRVTLRCSPRSGDLSVYWYQQSLDQGLQFLIQYYNGEERAKGNILERFSAQQFPDLHSELNLSSLELGDSALYFCASSVRDYPYNEQFFGPGTRLTVL.

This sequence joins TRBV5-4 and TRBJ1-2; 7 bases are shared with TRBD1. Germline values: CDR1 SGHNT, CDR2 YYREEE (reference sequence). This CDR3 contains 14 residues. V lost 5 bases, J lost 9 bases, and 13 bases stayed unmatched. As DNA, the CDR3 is TGTGCCAGCAGTACCCCAACAGGGGAGCGCAGCTACACCTTC. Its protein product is CASSTPTGERSYTF. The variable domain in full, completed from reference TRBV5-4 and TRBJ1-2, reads ETGVTQSPTHLIKTRGQQVTLRCSSQSGHNTVSWYQQALGQGPQFIFQYYREEENGRGNFPPRFSGLQFPNYSSELNVNALELDDSALYLCASSTPTGERSYTFGSGTRLTVV.

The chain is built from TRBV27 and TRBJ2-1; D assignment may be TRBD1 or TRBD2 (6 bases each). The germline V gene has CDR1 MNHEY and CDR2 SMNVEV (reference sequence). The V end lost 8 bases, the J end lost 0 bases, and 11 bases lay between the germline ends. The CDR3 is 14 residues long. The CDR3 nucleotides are TGTGCCAGCCAGGGGACTCCCTCCTACAATGAGCAGTTCTTC. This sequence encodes CASQGTPSYNEQFF.

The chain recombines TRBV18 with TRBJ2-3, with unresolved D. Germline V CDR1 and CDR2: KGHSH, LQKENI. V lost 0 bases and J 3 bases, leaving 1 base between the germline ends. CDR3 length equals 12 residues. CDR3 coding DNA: TGTGCCAGCTCACCACCGACAGATACGCAGTATTTT. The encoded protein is CASSPPTDTQYF. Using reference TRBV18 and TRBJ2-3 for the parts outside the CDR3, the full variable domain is NAGVMQNPRHLVRRRGQEARLRCSPMKGHSHVYWYRQLPEEGLKFMVYLQKENIIDESGMPKERFSAEFPKEGPSILRIQQVVRGDSAAYFCASSPPTDTQYFGPGTRLTVL.

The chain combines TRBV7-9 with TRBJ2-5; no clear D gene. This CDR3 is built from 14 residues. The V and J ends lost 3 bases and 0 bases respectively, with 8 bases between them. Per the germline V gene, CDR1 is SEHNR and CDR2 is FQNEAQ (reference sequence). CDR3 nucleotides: TGTGCCAGCAGCTTTGCGAGCCACCAAGAGACCCAGTACTTC. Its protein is CASSFASHQETQYF.

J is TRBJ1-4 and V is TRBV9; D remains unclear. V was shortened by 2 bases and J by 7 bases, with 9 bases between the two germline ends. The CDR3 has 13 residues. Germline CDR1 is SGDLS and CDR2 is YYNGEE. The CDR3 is CASSVRFGEKLFF. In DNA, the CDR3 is TGTGCCAGCAGCGTCCGTTTCGGTGAAAAACTGTTTTTT.